The 29 T cell receptor beta chains in this list originate from one sample, sequenced in a study of blood T cells in healthy people across ages. Primed by a sample-barcoded 5' primer and a J-beta primer mix, a second PCR proceeded for about 7 to 11 cycles. TCRdb itself ran the 5' RACE reads through MiXCR, one entry per CDR3 protein. This sample has approximately 1.5 million distinct CDR3 sequences, with 42% found just once. Material: blood. The source of these receptors is a woman aged 18-29 years in good health.

The V gene is TRBV3-1, the J gene TRBJ2-5; tentatively, D is TRBD1 (6 bases). The CDR3 covers 14 residues. Deletions cut 4 bases from V and 1 base from J, with 10 bases between. Germline CDR1 LGHDT, CDR2 YNNKEL (reference sequence). The CDR3 here is CASSRLDSQETQYF. In DNA, the CDR3 is TGTGCCAGCAGCCGTCTGGACAGCCAAGAGACCCAGTACTTC.

CDR3 sequence reads: CSATLGAQYF. CDR3 in DNA: TGCAGTGCAACCTTAGGGGCCCAGTACTTC. The V gene is TRBV20-1, the J gene TRBJ2-5; TRBD1 might be the D (5 bases). CDR1 DFQATT and CDR2 SNEGSKA come from the germline V gene (reference sequence). This CDR3 is built from 10 residues. The ends were cut back, 6 bases at V and 9 bases at J, with 11 bases in the middle.

The chain recombines TRBV7-3 with TRBJ1-2, with 8 bases identical to TRBD1. The CDR3 runs to 16 residues. The ends lost 1 base at V and 7 bases at J; junction bases unmatched: 11. Germline CDR1 reads SGHTA; CDR2 reads FQGTGA. CDR3 sequence (DNA): TGTGCCAGCAGCTTAATGGGGACAGGAGGGTCGGCTGGCTACACCTTC. Protein product: CASSLMGTGGSAGYTF. Using reference TRBV7-3 and TRBJ1-2 for the parts outside the CDR3, the full variable domain is GAGVSQTPSNKVTEKGKYVELRCDPISGHTALYWYRQSLGQGPEFLIYFQGTGAADDSGLPNDRFFAVRPEGSVSTLKIQRTERGDSAVYLCASSLMGTGGSAGYTFGSGTRLTVV.

This clonotype was counted between two and nine times. V usage is TRBV4-1 and J usage is TRBJ2-4, with a tentative D call TRBD2 (5 bases). Germline V gene sequence: CDR1 MGHRA, CDR2 YSYEKL. The CDR3 loop spans 17 amino acids. V lost 4 bases to trimming and J lost 0 bases, with 16 bases between them. The CDR3 nucleotides read TGCGCCAGCAGCCGATGGGAGCGAGAACTAGCCAAAAACATTCAGTACTTC. Translating gives CASSRWERELAKNIQYF.

The chain combines TRBV9 with TRBJ2-3; TRBD1 matches 8 bases. CDR1 and CDR2 from the germline V gene are SGDLS and YYNGEE. The CDR3 extends over 17 amino acids. Losses at the gene ends were 1 base for V and 2 bases for J; bases not matched to a gene: 9. Here the CDR3 reads CASSVLAQDRDTDTQYF. The CDR3 DNA sequence: TGTGCCAGCAGCGTACTGGCCCAGGACAGGGACACAGATACGCAGTATTTT.

The rearrangement joins TRBV20-1 to TRBJ2-7, with D unresolved. V lost 6 bases and J 6 bases, leaving 12 bases between the germline ends. Per the germline V gene, CDR1 is DFQATT and CDR2 is SNEGSKA (reference sequence). The CDR3 has 11 amino acids. The CDR3 DNA follows: TGCAGTGCCAGTACTCTGTTCGAGCAGTACTTC. Translation: CSASTLFEQYF.

The chain is built from TRBV15 and TRBJ2-3; TRBD2 might be the D (6 bases). The CDR3 sequence is 15 residues long. Trimming stripped 5 bases from V and 3 bases from J, with 15 bases between. The germline V gene has CDR1 LNHNV and CDR2 YYDKDF (reference sequence). Here the CDR3 reads CATSPRVGGTDTQYF. The CDR3, as DNA: TGTGCCACCAGCCCCCGTGTGGGGGGTACAGATACGCAGTATTTT.

CDR3 sequence (DNA): TGTGCCAGCAGTGACGTTACTAGCGGGAGTGGGCAGTTCTTC. Protein sequence: CASSDVTSGSGQFF. This chain joins TRBV6-5 and TRBJ2-1; 11 bases are a match to TRBD2. Germline V gene data show CDR1 as MNHEY and CDR2 as SVGAGI. The CDR3 runs 14 residues. After removal of 5 bases from V and 12 bases from J, the junction contained 9 bases not matched to a gene.

This clonotype was seen only a few times. The chain's CDR3 is CASSLAAGVSNEQFF. The CDR3 nucleotides are TGTGCCAGCAGTTTAGCAGCGGGAGTCAGCAATGAGCAGTTCTTC. J is TRBJ2-1 and V is TRBV27, with 8 bases identical to TRBD2. From germline, CDR1 is MNHEY and CDR2 SMNVEV (reference sequence). The CDR3 is 15 amino acids. With V trimmed by 2 bases and J by 6 bases, 6 bases remained unmatched.

The V gene is TRBV7-9, the J gene TRBJ2-7; TRBD2 agrees at 10 bases. The assigned J gene may be wrong: the sequence end matches TRBJ2-5 better. The CDR3 covers 15 residues. Germline V gene data show CDR1 as SEHNR and CDR2 as FQNEAQ (reference sequence). In DNA form, the CDR3 reads TGTGCCAGCAGCCGAATAGCGGGGGGCCGGGAGACCCAGTACTTC. This codes for CASSRIAGGRETQYF.

The rearrangement links TRBV7-2 to TRBJ2-1, with 7 bases identical to TRBD2. With V trimmed by 5 bases and J by 6 bases, 13 bases remained unmatched. This CDR3 region has 16 residues. Looked up from germline, CDR1 is SGHTA and CDR2 is FQGNSA. CDR3 coding DNA: TGTGCCAGCAGCATGACCGGGACTAAGACCCTCAATGAGCAGTTCTTC. Translating gives CASSMTGTKTLNEQFF.

This clonotype was observed a handful of times. The chain carries TRBV20-1 and TRBJ2-1; no reliable D call. V was trimmed by 3 bases and J by 4 bases, leaving 22 bases between them. The CDR3 extends over 17 amino acids. Germline-derived CDR1 and CDR2 are DFQATT and SNEGSKA (reference sequence). CDR3 residues: CSASNVWTASFYNEQFF. Written as DNA, the CDR3 is TGCAGTGCTAGTAATGTGTGGACGGCCTCTTTTTACAATGAGCAGTTCTTC.

This clonotype has only a few counts. The chain employs TRBV20-1 and TRBJ2-3; possibly TRBD2 for D (6 bases). There are 16 residues in the CDR3. V lost 5 bases and J 2 bases, leaving 20 bases between the germline ends. The germline V gene encodes CDR1 DFQATT and CDR2 SNEGSKA (reference sequence). DNA for the CDR3: TGCAGTGCTCTCCCCTCCTCCGGGGGACTCACAGATACGCAGTATTTT. Translation gives CSALPSSGGLTDTQYF.

This chain connects TRBV9 to TRBJ1-2; 7 bases align to TRBD1. This CDR3 is built from 15 residues. The J segment lost 7 bases and the V segment lost 3 bases, leaving 12 bases of the junction unmatched. Germline CDR1 and CDR2: SGDLS and YYNGEE. As DNA, the CDR3 is TGTGCCAGCAGCGCTACCAGACAGGGTGAGAGTGGCTACACCTTC. Its translation is CASSATRQGESGYTF. Full variable domain (rest looked up from reference TRBV9 and TRBJ1-2): DSGVTQTPKHLITATGQRVTLRCSPRSGDLSVYWYQQSLDQGLQFLIQYYNGEERAKGNILERFSAQQFPDLHSELNLSSLELGDSALYFCASSATRQGESGYTFGSGTRLTVV.

V and J are TRBV29-1 and TRBJ1-4; no reliable D call. Germline lookup yields CDR1 SQVTM and CDR2 ANQGSEA. Trimming took 1 base from V and 7 from J, leaving 10 bases between them. The CDR3 extends over 13 amino acids. CDR3 amino acids: CSVEGRPGEKLFF. The CDR3 bases are TGCAGCGTTGAAGGCAGACCGGGTGAAAAACTGTTTTTT.

The chain joins TRBV12-3 or TRBV12-4 to TRBJ1-2; D remains ambiguous. This CDR3 has 14 residues. V shed 2 bases and J shed 8 bases, with 15 bases lying between them. The CDR3 reads CASSLRRSIGGYTF. The DNA of the CDR3 is TGTGCCAGCAGTTTACGCAGGAGCATCGGGGGCTACACCTTC.

The chain employs TRBV4-2 and TRBJ1-2; 11 bases align to TRBD1. The germline gives CDR1 LGHNA, CDR2 YNFKEQ. This CDR3 contains 15 residues. The junction had 7 bases not matched to a gene; V was cut back by 4 bases and J by 6 bases. The DNA for the CDR3 is TGTGCCAGCAGCCCAGGACAGGGGGCGAGGGATGGCTACACCTTC. Amino acid sequence: CASSPGQGARDGYTF.

This clonotype was counted between two and nine times. The chain couples TRBV6-1 to TRBJ2-3, with TRBD2 as a possible D gene (5 bases). The CDR3 runs 12 residues. Germline V gene lookup returns CDR1 MNHNS and CDR2 SASEGT. V was cut by 3 bases and J by 11 bases, with 12 bases left in between. This CDR3 is CASSDDGIRQYF. In DNA, the CDR3 is TGTGCCAGCAGTGACGACGGGATAAGGCAGTATTTT.

This clonotype came up once. The J gene is TRBJ2-3, the V gene TRBV20-1; the D gene is possibly TRBD1 (6 bases). CDR3 length equals 13 residues. The germline V gene has CDR1 DFQATT and CDR2 SNEGSKA (reference sequence). Trimming took 6 bases from V and 0 from J, leaving 10 bases between them. CDR3 DNA sequence: TGCAGTGCAACAGGGCTGAGCACAGATACGCAGTATTTT. It specifies CSATGLSTDTQYF.

As to this clonotype: The junction departs from the called germline gene at one end, perhaps through a read error. This chain joins TRBV28 and TRBJ1-4, with a weak D call TRBD1 (5 bases). Germline CDR1 MDHEN, CDR2 SYDVKM. The CDR3 length is 16 residues. CDR3 DNA sequence: TGTGCCAGCAGTCTAAGGGACTTTCGGTCTAATGGAAAACTGTTTTTT. Protein sequence: CASSLRDFRSNGKLFF.

This clonotype was observed a few times. V usage is TRBV29-1 and J usage is TRBJ2-1; 15 positions match TRBD2. V was clipped by 7 bases and J by 1 base; unmatched bases: 5. The CDR3 runs 16 residues. Germline lookup yields CDR1 SQVTM and CDR2 ANQGSEA. The CDR3 bases are TGCAGCGCAGGACTAGCGGGAGGGGGGTCCTACAATGAGCAGTTCTTC. Protein: CSAGLAGGGSYNEQFF.

This clonotype appeared a few times. The chain employs TRBV4-3 and TRBJ2-3, with 8 bases aligning to TRBD2. Germline CDR1 reads LGHNA; CDR2 reads YSLEER. This CDR3 region has 15 residues. With 6 bases clipped from V and 2 bases from J, the junction kept 7 bases outside the gene matches. CDR3 region: CASRQLAGLTDTQYF. The CDR3, as DNA: TGCGCCAGCAGGCAATTAGCGGGGCTCACAGATACGCAGTATTTT.

The chain combines TRBV4-1 with TRBJ2-7; 10 bases agree with TRBD2. CDR3 size: 16 residues. Germline V gives CDR1 MGHRA, CDR2 YSYEKL. Unmatched junction bases numbered 11, after V lost 2 bases and J lost 7 bases. CDR3 amino acids: CASSQPTSGSRHEQYF. The DNA of the CDR3 is TGCGCCAGCAGCCAACCGACTAGCGGGTCACGCCATGAGCAGTACTTC.

A word on this clonotype: This sequence may be a read error, since a much larger clone differs from it by one base. The chain recombines TRBV9 with TRBJ2-1, with D tentatively TRBD2 (5 bases). The assigned J gene may be wrong: the sequence end matches TRBJ2-7 better. The CDR3 spans 15 residues. Germline V gene lookup returns CDR1 SGDLS and CDR2 YYNGEE. CDR3 in DNA: TGTGCCAGCAGCCCCCCGGGGAGCTCCTACAATGAGCAGTACTTC. Translated: CASSPPGSSYNEQYF.

This clonotype came up a few times. The chain links TRBV7-2 to TRBJ2-3; D gene ambiguous. The V and J ends lost 2 bases and 2 bases respectively, with 8 bases between them. The germline gives CDR1 SGHTA, CDR2 FQGNSA. This CDR3 is 14 amino acids long. The CDR3 is CASSLRQPTDTQYF. The CDR3 DNA sequence: TGTGCCAGCAGCTTAAGGCAGCCCACAGATACGCAGTATTTT.

V and J are TRBV30 and TRBJ1-2; 7 nucleotides align to TRBD1. Germline loops: CDR1 GTSNPN, CDR2 SVGIG (reference sequence). This CDR3 spans 12 amino acids. Unmatched junction bases numbered 4, after V lost 3 bases and J lost 6 bases. The CDR3 loop reads CAWSQTGNGYTF. The CDR3 region has the DNA TGTGCCTGGAGCCAGACAGGGAATGGCTACACCTTC.

Turning to this clonotype: The germline gene is not matched at one end of the junction; a read error may be the cause. V is TRBV4-3 and J is TRBJ1-4; 8 bases agree with TRBD1. CDR3 length: 17 residues. The germline CDR1 and CDR2 sequences are LGHNA and YSLEER. CDR3 sequence reads: CASSQEGAFRGLEKLFF. As DNA, the CDR3 is TGCGCCAGCAGCCAAGAGGGGGCATTCAGGGGGCTAGAAAAGCTGTTTTTT.

J is TRBJ1-1 and V is TRBV9; D remains unclear. The germline gives CDR1 SGDLS, CDR2 YYNGEE. This CDR3 comprises 14 residues. Trimming stripped 4 bases from V and 4 bases from J, with 14 bases between. CDR3 DNA sequence: TGTGCCAGCAGCTACATATCCGGAGCCACTGAAGCTTTCTTT. It translates to CASSYISGATEAFF.

The CDR3 protein is CASSLESDSPLHF. CDR3 coding DNA: TGTGCCAGCAGCTTAGAATCAGATTCACCCCTCCACTTT. The V gene is TRBV7-9, the J gene TRBJ1-6; D is ambiguous. Germline-derived CDR1 and CDR2 are SEHNR and FQNEAQ (reference sequence). The CDR3 is 13 amino acids. Trimming stripped 1 base from V and 8 bases from J, with 6 bases between.